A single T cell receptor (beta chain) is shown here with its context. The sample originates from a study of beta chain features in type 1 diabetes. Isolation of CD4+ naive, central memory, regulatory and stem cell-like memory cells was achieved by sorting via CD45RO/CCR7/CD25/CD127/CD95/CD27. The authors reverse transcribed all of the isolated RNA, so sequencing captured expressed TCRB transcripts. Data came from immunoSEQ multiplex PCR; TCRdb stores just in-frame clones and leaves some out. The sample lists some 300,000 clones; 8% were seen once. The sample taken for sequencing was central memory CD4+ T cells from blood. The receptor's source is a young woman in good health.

CDR3 bases: TGTGCCAGCAGCCCCTACAGGGGTAATGAGCAGTTCTTC. It specifies CASSPYRGNEQFF. This rearrangement joins TRBV11-1 to TRBJ2-1; 7 positions agree with TRBD1. The germline gives CDR1 SGHAT, CDR2 FQDESV (reference sequence). This CDR3 comprises 13 residues. J lost 7 bases, V lost 5 bases, and 5 bases had no gene match.